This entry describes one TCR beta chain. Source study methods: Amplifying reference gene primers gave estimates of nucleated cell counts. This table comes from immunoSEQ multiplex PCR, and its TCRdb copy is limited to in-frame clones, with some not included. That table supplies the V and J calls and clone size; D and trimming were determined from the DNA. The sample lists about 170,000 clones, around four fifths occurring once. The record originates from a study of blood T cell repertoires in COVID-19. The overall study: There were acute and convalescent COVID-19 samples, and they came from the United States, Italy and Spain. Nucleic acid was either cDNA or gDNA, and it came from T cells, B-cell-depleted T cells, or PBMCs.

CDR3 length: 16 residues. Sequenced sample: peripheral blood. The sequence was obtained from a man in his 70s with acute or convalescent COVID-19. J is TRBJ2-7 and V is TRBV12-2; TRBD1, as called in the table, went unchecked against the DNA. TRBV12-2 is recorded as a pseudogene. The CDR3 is CASRLGGQQTTYEQYF. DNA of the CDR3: TGTGCAAGTCGCTTAGGGGGGCAGCAGACTACCTACGAGCAGTACTTC.